This TCR beta chain is from a study of cytomegalovirus exposure and HLA in healthy donors. Primers: 60 Vbeta forward and 13 Jbeta reverse. The repertoire was sequenced with immunoSEQ multiplex PCR; TCRdb's copy has only in-frame clones and lacks some. The data hold approximately 100,000 clones, with over 75% observed a single time. The table lists this clone with a count of one. Trimming pared 4 bases from V and 5 bases from J, leaving 8 bases between. Looked up from germline, CDR1 is MNHNS and CDR2 is SASEGT. CDR3 length: 12 residues. Sequencing input: PBMCs. The chain joins TRBV6-1 to TRBJ2-5; D call uncertain. The sequence derives from a woman younger than 35 in good health and CMV-seropositive. In DNA, the CDR3 is TGTGCCAGCAGTGTACTACGGGAGACCCAGTACTTC. Protein sequence: CASSVLRETQYF.